This passage covers 10 T cell receptor beta chains from one sample sequenced in a study of blood T cells in healthy people across ages. It was with a sample-barcoded 5' primer and a J-beta primer mix that a second PCR of roughly 7 to 12 cycles was run. TCRdb re-derived calls from the 5' RACE reads in MiXCR, one entry per CDR3 protein. The sample includes 1.6 million or so distinct CDR3 sequences, roughly 32% of them seen just once. The sequenced sample was blood. These TCRs come from a woman in her 30s in good health.

The chain has TRBV28 and TRBJ2-1, with D possibly being TRBD2 (7 bases). V gave up 8 bases and J gave up 3 bases, with 11 bases separating them. The CDR3 loop spans 13 amino acids. Germline CDR1 and CDR2: MDHEN and SYDVKM. In DNA, the CDR3 is TGTGCCAGCGGGGGGGACATCTACAATGAGCAGTTCTTC. Translation: CASGGDIYNEQFF.

Points on this clonotype: This may come from a read error, since a much larger clone is one base off. V usage is TRBV4-2 and J usage is TRBJ2-5, with D hard to call. CDR3 length equals 13 residues. Germline assignment: CDR1 LGHNA and CDR2 YNFKEQ. Deletions cut 1 base from V and 6 bases from J, with 9 bases between. CDR3 amino acids: CASSQGRWKTQYF. In DNA, the CDR3 is TGTGCCAGCAGCCAAGGACGGTGGAAGACCCAGTACTTC.

This clonotype was counted only a few times. The chain links TRBV5-1 to TRBJ1-5; D unclear. The CDR3 runs to 15 residues. The ends were cut back, 2 bases at V and 7 bases at J, with 16 bases in the middle. Germline V gives CDR1 SGHRS, CDR2 YFSETQ. The CDR3 nucleotides are TGCGCCAGCAGCTTAGGGCCGCTATCTGGGCAGCCCCAGCATTTT. As protein: CASSLGPLSGQPQHF.

This clonotype was detected a few times. The J gene is TRBJ1-6, the V gene TRBV27, with a tentative D call TRBD1 (5 bases). The CDR3 is 15 amino acids. With 7 bases removed from V and 4 bases from J, the gap between germline ends came to 14 bases. The germline V gene encodes CDR1 MNHEY and CDR2 SMNVEV (reference sequence). CDR3 residues: CASTLRGRYNSPLHF. DNA for the CDR3: TGTGCCAGCACTCTAAGGGGACGGTATAATTCACCCCTCCACTTT.

This sequence joins TRBV4-1 and TRBJ2-5; a possible D gene is TRBD2 (7 bases). Trimming cost V 1 base and J 5 bases, with 20 bases left between them. Germline V gene lookup returns CDR1 MGHRA and CDR2 YSYEKL. This CDR3 region has 17 residues. The CDR3 nucleotides are TGCGCCAGCAGCCAAGTACAAGGCGGGGGCCCTAGGGAGACCCAGTACTTC. Amino acid sequence: CASSQVQGGGPRETQYF.

In this sample, this clonotype turned up many times. The chain joins TRBV28 to TRBJ1-2, with D unclear. Germline values: CDR1 MDHEN, CDR2 SYDVKM. Deletions cut 2 bases from V and 1 base from J, with 5 bases between. The CDR3 spans 13 residues. CDR3 nucleotide sequence: TGTGCCAGCAGTTTACAGGTTAACTATGGCTACACCTTC. As protein: CASSLQVNYGYTF.

This clonotype was recorded a few times. The chain carries TRBV5-1 and TRBJ2-1; a possible D gene is TRBD2 (5 bases). The CDR3 consists of 20 residues. Germline V gene data show CDR1 as SGHRS and CDR2 as YFSETQ. V gave up 4 bases and J gave up 0 bases, with 26 bases separating them. The CDR3 sequence is CASSPYSTDHRGSSYNEQFF. The CDR3 nucleotides are TGCGCCAGCAGCCCATACTCCACCGATCATCGAGGGAGCTCCTACAATGAGCAGTTCTTC.

This chain links TRBV21-1 with TRBJ2-7; the table names TRBD2, a call not compared with the DNA. TRBV21-1 is tagged as a pseudogene. The CDR3 contains 15 residues. CDR3 DNA sequence: TGTGCCAGCAGCAAAGTAATCGGGGGGGATCGGGAGCAGTACTTC. Translation: CASSKVIGGDREQYF.

The V call is TRBV10-3, the J call TRBJ1-1; TRBD1 aligns across 7 bases. The V segment lost 0 bases and the J segment 1 base; nucleotides outside the gene matches: 5. CDR1 ENHRY and CDR2 SYGVKD come from the germline V gene. The CDR3 totals 16 residues. The CDR3 reads CAISESGTEKNTEAFF. The CDR3 DNA sequence: TGTGCCATCAGTGAGTCCGGGACAGAGAAGAACACTGAAGCTTTCTTT.

This clonotype turned up a few times. This chain joins TRBV20-1 and TRBJ1-1; 9 nucleotides align to TRBD1. CDR3 size: 16 residues. V shed 5 bases and J 0 bases; nucleotides not matched to a gene: 10. In germline, CDR1 is DFQATT, CDR2 SNEGSKA (reference sequence). This CDR3 is CSAPGQGKNVNTEAFF. In DNA, the CDR3 is TGCAGTGCTCCCGGACAGGGGAAGAACGTGAACACTGAAGCTTTCTTT.